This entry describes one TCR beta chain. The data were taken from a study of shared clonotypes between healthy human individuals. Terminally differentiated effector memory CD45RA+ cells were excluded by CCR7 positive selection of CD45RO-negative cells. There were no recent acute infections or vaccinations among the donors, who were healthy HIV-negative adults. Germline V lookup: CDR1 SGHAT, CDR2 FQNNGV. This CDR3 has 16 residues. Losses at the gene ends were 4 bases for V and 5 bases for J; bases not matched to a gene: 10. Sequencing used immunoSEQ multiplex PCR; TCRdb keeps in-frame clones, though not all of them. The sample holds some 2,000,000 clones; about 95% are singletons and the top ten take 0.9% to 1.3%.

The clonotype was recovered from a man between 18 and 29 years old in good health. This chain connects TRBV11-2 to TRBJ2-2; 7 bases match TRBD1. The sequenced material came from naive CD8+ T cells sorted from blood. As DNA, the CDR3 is TGTGCCAGCAGCTCCCCCCCAGGGGGAGAAACCGGGGAGCTGTTTTTT. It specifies CASSSPPGGETGELFF.